This T cell receptor (beta chain) originates from a study of T cell responses to AZD1222 COVID-19 vaccine. Study-level findings and limits: CD4 TCRs linked to vaccination spanned spike, dominating at 160-218 and 743-854. Researchers took repertoire samples only after the peak T cell response had come.

Comments on this clone: Its antigen is not identified.

Repertoires were generated with immunoSEQ multiplex PCR, while TCRdb's copy carries only in-frame clones and drops some. The repertoire holds 250,000 to 300,000 clones, with almost 95% as singletons. The CDR3 loop spans 15 amino acids. In germline, CDR1 is SGHVS, CDR2 FNYEAQ. The ends were cut back, 2 bases at V and 2 bases at J, with 13 bases in the middle. This clonotype was obtained from an adult who received the AZD1222 COVID-19 vaccine. The genes are TRBV7-6 and TRBJ2-7, with D uncertain. The sample was peripheral blood, taken 28 days after the second AZD1222 dose. The CDR3 region is CASSLLGQQPYEQYF. DNA for the CDR3: TGTGCCAGCAGCTTATTAGGGCAGCAACCCTACGAGCAGTACTTC.